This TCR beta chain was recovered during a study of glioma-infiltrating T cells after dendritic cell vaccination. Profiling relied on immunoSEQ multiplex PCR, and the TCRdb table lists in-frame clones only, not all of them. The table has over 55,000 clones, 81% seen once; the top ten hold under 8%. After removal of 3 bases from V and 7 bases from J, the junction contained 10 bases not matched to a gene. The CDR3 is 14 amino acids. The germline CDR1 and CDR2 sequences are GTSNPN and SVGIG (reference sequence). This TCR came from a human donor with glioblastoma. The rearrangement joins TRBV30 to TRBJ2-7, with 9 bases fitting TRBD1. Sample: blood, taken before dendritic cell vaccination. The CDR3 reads CAWSSQGARSEQYF. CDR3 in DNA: TGTGCCTGGAGCTCACAGGGGGCGCGAAGTGAGCAGTACTTC.